This note documents a single T cell receptor (beta chain) sequence. Its cognate antigen is unknown. There are 12 residues in the CDR3. Germline V gene data show CDR1 as SEHNR and CDR2 as FQNEAQ (reference sequence). V gave up 2 bases and J gave up 6 bases, with 5 bases separating them. This entry belongs to a study of vaccination and CD4 T cells after COVID-19. Overall study context: Post-COVID specimens were obtained a median about 97 days after diagnosis (range 35 to 161). From HCoV-229E, HCoV-OC43, HCoV-NL63 and SARS-CoV-2, overlapping spike peptides were used to stimulate the cells.

Sequencing of the DNA from cultured CD4+ T cells was carried out with the Oncomine TCR Beta short-read assay. MiXCR, run by TCRdb on the PCR reads, gives a single entry per CDR3 protein. This table holds approximately 16,000 distinct CDR3 sequences, 60% to 80% found once. This sample's treatment: roughly 10-day PBMC culture with coronavirus spike peptide pools or control peptides (ViraFEST assay). Wells that each held 1.5 million to 2 million PBMCs were cultured with 9.5 to 10 IU/ml IL-2 and approximately 9 ug/ml peptide pools. Findings of the study overall: Spike mono-reactive status applied to 304 of 307 vaccine-specific clones in convalescent patients.

Sequenced material: CD4+ T cells from blood, cultured in vitro. The V call is TRBV7-9, the J call TRBJ2-1, with D hard to call. The sequence derives from a human donor who had recovered from COVID-19. CDR3 nucleotide sequence: TGTGCCAGCAGCTTAAAGACCAATGAGCAGTTCTTC. Translation: CASSLKTNEQFF.